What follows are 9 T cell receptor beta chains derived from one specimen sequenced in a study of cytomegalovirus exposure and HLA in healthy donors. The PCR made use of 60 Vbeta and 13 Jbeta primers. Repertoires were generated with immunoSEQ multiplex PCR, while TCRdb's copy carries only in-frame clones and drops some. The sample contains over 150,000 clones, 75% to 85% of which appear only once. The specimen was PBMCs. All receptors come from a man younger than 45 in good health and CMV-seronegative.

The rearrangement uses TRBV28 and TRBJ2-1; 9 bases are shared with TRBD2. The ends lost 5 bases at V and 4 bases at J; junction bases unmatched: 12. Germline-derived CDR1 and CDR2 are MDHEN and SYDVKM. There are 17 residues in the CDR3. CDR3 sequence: CASSQLSGSGFYNEQFF. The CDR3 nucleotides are TGTGCCAGCAGTCAACTTAGCGGGAGTGGGTTTTACAATGAGCAGTTCTTC.

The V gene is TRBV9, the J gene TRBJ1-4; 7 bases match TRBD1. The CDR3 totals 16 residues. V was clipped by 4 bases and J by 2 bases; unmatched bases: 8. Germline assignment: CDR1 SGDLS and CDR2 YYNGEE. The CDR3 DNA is TGTGCCAGCAGCAGACAGGGTCGAGGCACTAATGAAAAACTGTTTTTT. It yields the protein CASSRQGRGTNEKLFF.

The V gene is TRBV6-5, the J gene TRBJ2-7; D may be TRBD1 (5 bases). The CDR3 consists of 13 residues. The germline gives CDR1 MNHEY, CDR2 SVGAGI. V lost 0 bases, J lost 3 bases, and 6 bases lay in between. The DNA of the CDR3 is TGTGCCAGCAGTTACTCGACAGTCTACGAGCAGTACTTC. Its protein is CASSYSTVYEQYF.

The CDR3 reads CATSAWTAGNTEAFF. CDR3 coding DNA: TGTGCCACCAGCGCTTGGACAGCTGGAAACACTGAAGCTTTCTTT. The genes are TRBV15 and TRBJ1-1, with D possibly TRBD1 on 6 matching bases. Trimming took off 5 bases at V and 2 bases at J, with 15 bases between the two ends. Germline lookup yields CDR1 LNHNV and CDR2 YYDKDF (reference sequence). The CDR3 sequence is 15 residues long.

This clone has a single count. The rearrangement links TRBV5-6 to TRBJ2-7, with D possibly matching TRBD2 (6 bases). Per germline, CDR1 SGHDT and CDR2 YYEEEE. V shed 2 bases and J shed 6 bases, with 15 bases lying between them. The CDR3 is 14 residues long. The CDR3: CASSFGTVSREQYF. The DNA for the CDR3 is TGTGCCAGCAGCTTCGGGACTGTTTCCCGCGAGCAGTACTTC.

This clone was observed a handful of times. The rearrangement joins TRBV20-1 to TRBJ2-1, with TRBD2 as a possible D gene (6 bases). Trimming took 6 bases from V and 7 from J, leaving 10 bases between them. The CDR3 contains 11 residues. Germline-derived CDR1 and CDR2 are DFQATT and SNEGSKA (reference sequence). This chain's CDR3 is CSAPRGNEQFF. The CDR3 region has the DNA TGCAGTGCCCCTCGGGGGAATGAGCAGTTCTTC.

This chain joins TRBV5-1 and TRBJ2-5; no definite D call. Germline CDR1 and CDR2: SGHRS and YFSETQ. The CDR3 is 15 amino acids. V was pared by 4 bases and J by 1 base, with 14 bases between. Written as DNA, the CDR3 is TGCGCCAGCAGCCCGGCGGCGGCTTCCCAAGAGACCCAGTACTTC. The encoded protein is CASSPAAASQETQYF.

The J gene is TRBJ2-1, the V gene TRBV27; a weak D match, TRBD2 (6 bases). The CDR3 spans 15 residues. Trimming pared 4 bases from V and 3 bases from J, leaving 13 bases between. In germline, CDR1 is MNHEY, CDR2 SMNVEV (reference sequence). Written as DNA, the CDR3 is TGTGCCAGCAGTTCTGGAGGGCTGAACTACAATGAGCAGTTCTTC. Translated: CASSSGGLNYNEQFF.

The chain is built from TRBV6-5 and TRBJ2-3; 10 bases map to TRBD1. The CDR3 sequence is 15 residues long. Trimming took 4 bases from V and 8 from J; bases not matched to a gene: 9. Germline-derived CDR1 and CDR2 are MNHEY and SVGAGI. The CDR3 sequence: CASSFGTGVMATQYF. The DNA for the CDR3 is TGTGCCAGCAGTTTCGGGACAGGGGTTATGGCTACGCAGTATTTT.